A selection of T cell receptor beta chains follows, all from one sample in a study of T-cell memory formation after mild COVID-19. TCRdb itself ran the 5' RACE reads through MiXCR, one entry per CDR3 protein. The repertoire holds approximately 99,000 distinct CDR3 sequences, with over 15% as singletons. The sequencing input was PBMCs or a T cell subset sorted from them (not recorded which). These receptors were collected from a man aged 18 to 30 who had mild COVID-19 (a few samples of this study predate the infection). Cell type and time point are not known. Each CDR3 is given with its conserved first and last residue. Fields, in order: D gene, J gene, V gene, CDR3 protein. A D gene is named only where the DNA matches it firmly.

D: TRBD2; J: TRBJ2-2; V: TRBV5-1; CDR3: CASSPPGLAGGPTTGELFF
D: .; J: TRBJ2-2; V: TRBV28; CDR3: CASSLSGPGRGELFF
D: .; J: TRBJ1-4; V: TRBV7-2; CDR3: CASSLAGANEKLFF
D: TRBD1; J: TRBJ2-3; V: TRBV15; CDR3: CATSRVDRAADTQYF
D: .; J: TRBJ2-5; V: TRBV18; CDR3: CASSPPGAETQYF
D: .; J: TRBJ1-1; V: TRBV18; CDR3: CASSPSGMNTEAFF
D: .; J: TRBJ1-5; V: TRBV20-1; CDR3: CSARVGAGNQPQHF
D: .; J: TRBJ2-1; V: TRBV24-1; CDR3: CATSASTGDEQFF
D: .; J: TRBJ1-6; V: TRBV20-1; CDR3: CSAEQSSYNSPLHF
D: .; J: TRBJ1-6; V: TRBV20-1; CDR3: CSASPDSQRSSPLHF
D: .; J: TRBJ2-7; V: TRBV5-1; CDR3: CASSLETGLGEQYF
D: TRBD1; J: TRBJ2-7; V: TRBV6-1; CDR3: CASSLTGENVEQYF
D: TRBD1; J: TRBJ1-4; V: TRBV7-9; CDR3: CASSPGGGNEKLFF
D: TRBD2; J: TRBJ2-5; V: TRBV4-3; CDR3: CASSSQVGRGAQETQYF
D: .; J: TRBJ2-3; V: TRBV29-1; CDR3: CSVDRTLTDTQYF
D: .; J: TRBJ1-1; V: TRBV12-3/TRBV12-4; CDR3: CASSPLPTGNTEAFF
D: .; J: TRBJ1-2; V: TRBV20-1; CDR3: CSASFYGYTF
D: .; J: TRBJ2-5; V: TRBV27; CDR3: CASSLGSLETQYF
D: TRBD2; J: TRBJ2-3; V: TRBV5-1; CDR3: CASSLSGGRSRSDTDTQYF
D: TRBD2; J: TRBJ2-5; V: TRBV7-2; CDR3: CASSPQPGLVTETQYF
D: .; J: TRBJ2-7; V: TRBV20-1; CDR3: CSARGGGQTNYEQYF
D: TRBD2; J: TRBJ2-5; V: TRBV4-2; CDR3: CASSQASGGMETQYF
D: .; J: TRBJ1-4; V: TRBV5-4; CDR3: CASSYLTGNEKLFF
D: .; J: TRBJ2-7; V: TRBV7-2; CDR3: CASSPVTGYEQYF
D: .; J: TRBJ1-1; V: TRBV4-1; CDR3: CASSQTLGGYTEAFF
D: TRBD1; J: TRBJ2-7; V: TRBV5-1; CDR3: CASSPQGTGVREQYF
D: .; J: TRBJ2-1; V: TRBV6-4; CDR3: CASSTNPYNEQFF
D: .; J: TRBJ2-5; V: TRBV18; CDR3: CASSRTNGLQETQYF
D: TRBD1; J: TRBJ2-5; V: TRBV7-2; CDR3: CASSAGDRKETQYF
D: .; J: TRBJ2-7; V: TRBV5-5; CDR3: CASSLYGASYEQYF
D: .; J: TRBJ2-4; V: TRBV2; CDR3: CASGTDRNIQYF